The 21 T cell receptor beta chains reported below all come from one sample, sequenced in a study of response to subunit inactivated influenza vaccine. TCRdb reanalysed the RT-PCR reads using MiXCR and keeps one entry per CDR3 protein. Altogether under 500,000 distinct CDR3 sequences are present, 10% to 11% being singletons, with the ten largest covering about 12%. The source material was PBMCs from blood, sampled about 40 days after vaccination. Receptor source: a man aged 50-60 years who received an inactivated influenza vaccine.

V gene TRBV6-1 combines with J gene TRBJ2-3, with TRBD1 identical over 8 bases. The V gene end was trimmed by 5 bases and the J gene end by 4 bases; junction bases not matched to a gene: 14. CDR1 and CDR2 from the germline V gene are MNHNS and SASEGT. The length of the CDR3 is 17 residues. As DNA, the CDR3 is TGTGCCAGCAGTCCGGCTCGGGACAGGCGTTATTCAGATACGCAGTATTTT. Protein sequence: CASSPARDRRYSDTQYF.

In this sample, this clonotype turned up many times. The J gene is TRBJ2-1, the V gene TRBV7-2, with no clear D. The CDR3 contains 15 residues. Trimming took off 1 base at V and 0 bases at J, with 7 bases between the two ends. CDR1 and CDR2 (germline): SGHTA, FQGNSA. CDR3 nucleotide sequence: TGTGCCAGCAGCTTAGAAAGGAGCTCCTACAATGAGCAGTTCTTC. Its translation is CASSLERSSYNEQFF.

This clonotype was seen at least ten times. J is TRBJ2-7 and V is TRBV5-1; no clear D. Germline CDR1 and CDR2: SGHRS and YFSETQ. V lost 0 bases, J lost 3 bases, and 7 bases lay in between. The CDR3 contains 13 residues. The CDR3 reads CASSLDGNYEQYF. The CDR3 bases are TGCGCCAGCAGCTTGGATGGCAACTACGAGCAGTACTTC.

This clonotype was counted ten times or more. In DNA form, the CDR3 reads TGTGCCAGTAGTCGGGACTTCCGCACAGATACGCAGTATTTT. Amino acids: CASSRDFRTDTQYF. The genes are TRBV19 and TRBJ2-3; D may be TRBD2 (6 bases). This CDR3 spans 14 amino acids. Trimming shortened V by 5 bases and J by 1 base, and 10 bases separated the two germline ends. Germline loops: CDR1 LNHDA, CDR2 SQIVND (reference sequence).

This clonotype was observed at least ten times. This chain connects TRBV27 to TRBJ2-1, with TRBD1 matching over 7 bases. The CDR3 totals 15 residues. In germline, CDR1 is MNHEY, CDR2 SMNVEV (reference sequence). V dropped 7 bases and J dropped 8; count of bases not matched to a gene: 14. This chain's CDR3 is CASMSWDSVAYEQFF. CDR3 nucleotides: TGTGCCAGCATGTCATGGGACAGCGTTGCCTATGAGCAGTTCTTC.

The rearrangement links TRBV20-1 to TRBJ2-5, with 7 bases matching TRBD1. CDR1 and CDR2 from the germline V gene are DFQATT and SNEGSKA (reference sequence). J lost 5 bases, V lost 1 base, and 4 bases had no gene match. The CDR3 spans 13 residues. The CDR3 is CSARGDSRETQYF. The CDR3 nucleotides are TGCAGTGCTAGAGGGGACAGCAGGGAGACCCAGTACTTC.

The V gene is TRBV29-1, the J gene TRBJ2-1; 9 bases agree with TRBD2. Trimming took 4 bases from V and 9 from J; bases not matched to a gene: 7. CDR3 length: 13 residues. Looked up from germline, CDR1 is SQVTM and CDR2 is ANQGSEA. CDR3 nucleotide sequence: TGCAGCGTTGGACTAGCGGCTGGGGCTGAGCAGTTCTTC. Translating gives CSVGLAAGAEQFF.

CDR3: CASSQGERRETQYF. For the CDR3, the DNA is TGTGCCAGCAGCCAAGGTGAGAGAAGAGAGACCCAGTACTTC. V gene TRBV4-2 combines with J gene TRBJ2-5, with D unclear. The V end was cut by 1 base, the J end by 4 bases, with 10 bases between. The CDR3 totals 14 residues. CDR1 LGHNA and CDR2 YNFKEQ come from the germline V gene.

This clonotype was seen a handful of times. The chain employs TRBV3-1 and TRBJ2-1; tentative D call: TRBD2 (6 bases). This CDR3 contains 14 residues. V was trimmed by 3 bases and J by 8 bases, leaving 14 bases between them. Germline CDR1 reads LGHDT; CDR2 reads YNNKEL (reference sequence). For the CDR3, the DNA is TGTGCCAGCAGCCAGGGACTCCATGGCGATGAGCAGTTCTTC. Its protein product is CASSQGLHGDEQFF.

This clonotype was recorded at least ten times. The V call is TRBV7-8, the J call TRBJ1-1; weak D call: TRBD1 (5 bases). Germline V CDR1 and CDR2: SGHVS, FQNEAQ. The ends were cut back, 2 bases at V and 5 bases at J, with 15 bases in the middle. The CDR3 length is 15 residues. CDR3 sequence (DNA): TGTGCCAGCAGCTTAAGAGCAGGGCGGGATACTGAAGCTTTCTTT. This gives the protein CASSLRAGRDTEAFF. Together with reference TRBV7-8 and TRBJ1-1, the CDR3 gives the full variable domain: GAGVSQSPRYKVAKRGQDVALRCDPISGHVSLFWYQQALGQGPEFLTYFQNEAQLDKSGLPSDRFFAERPEGSVSTLKIQRTQQEDSAVYLCASSLRAGRDTEAFFGQGTRLTVV.

The chain recombines TRBV2 with TRBJ2-1, with 8 bases identical to TRBD1. The germline V gene encodes CDR1 SNHLY and CDR2 FYNNEI. The CDR3 has 14 amino acids. J lost 10 bases, V lost 6 bases, and 11 bases had no gene match. CDR3 region: CASRDRAQVGEQFF. In DNA form, the CDR3 reads TGTGCCAGCAGGGACAGGGCCCAAGTGGGCGAGCAGTTCTTC.

This clonotype was observed a few times. V is TRBV28 and J is TRBJ2-3, with 9 positions matching TRBD2. Germline V gene lookup returns CDR1 MDHEN and CDR2 SYDVKM. CDR3 length: 17 residues. Trimming removed 3 bases from V and 0 bases from J; junction bases left unmatched: 7. In nucleotides, the CDR3 is TGTGCCAGCAGTTTCCCTTTAGCGGGAGCTAGCACAGATACGCAGTATTTT. It yields the protein CASSFPLAGASTDTQYF.

This clonotype was observed at least ten times. DNA of the CDR3: TGCAGTGCTAGAGCGCGGGCTAGCGGGGGGAGCTCCTACAATGAGCAGTTCTTC. Protein product: CSARARASGGSSYNEQFF. The rearrangement links TRBV20-1 to TRBJ2-1; 11 bases are shared with TRBD2. Germline loops: CDR1 DFQATT, CDR2 SNEGSKA (reference sequence). V was pared by 1 base and J by 0 bases, with 8 bases of the junction left unmatched. The CDR3 runs to 18 residues.

Only a few counts were recorded for this clonotype. The genes are TRBV9 and TRBJ2-1; TRBD1 or TRBD2 may be the D gene (5 bases each). This CDR3 has 15 residues. Germline assignment: CDR1 SGDLS and CDR2 YYNGEE. The V end lost 4 bases, the J end lost 4 bases, and 15 bases lay between the germline ends. Here the CDR3 DNA reads TGTGCCAGCAGCAAAGGGACCCGACCTTACAATGAGCAGTTCTTC. Protein: CASSKGTRPYNEQFF.

V gene TRBV30 combines with J gene TRBJ2-7; 8 bases are a match to TRBD1. This CDR3 is 14 amino acids long. The germline gives CDR1 GTSNPN, CDR2 SVGIG (reference sequence). J was trimmed by 2 bases and V by 6 bases; bases with no gene match: 9. The DNA for the CDR3 is TGTGCCTGTTTCAAGGGACAGGCCCCCTACGAGCAGTACTTC. Amino acids: CACFKGQAPYEQYF.

The CDR3 region has the DNA TGCAGTGCGGGTACTAGCGAGCTCTACGAGCAGTACTTC. It specifies CSAGTSELYEQYF. J is TRBJ2-7 and V is TRBV20-1, with 7 bases that match TRBD2. The length of the CDR3 is 13 residues. J gave up 3 bases and V 6 bases, and 8 bases lay outside the gene matches. Looked up from germline, CDR1 is DFQATT and CDR2 is SNEGSKA (reference sequence).

This chain joins TRBV5-8 and TRBJ2-7; the D is unclear. This CDR3 is built from 12 residues. CDR1 and CDR2 (germline): SGHTS, YDEGEE. V was pared by 3 bases and J by 3 bases, with 7 bases between. CDR3 protein: CASSSLNYEQYF. The CDR3 region has the DNA TGTGCCAGCAGCTCGCTTAACTACGAGCAGTACTTC.

This clonotype was counted a few times. V and J are TRBV11-1 and TRBJ2-3; the D gene is possibly TRBD2 (6 bases). Germline CDR1 and CDR2: SGHAT and FQDESV (reference sequence). Between the trimmed V and J ends, which lost 5 bases and 3 bases, there was a span of 15 bases. The CDR3 runs 15 residues. The CDR3 protein is CASSRQRVGTDTQYF. CDR3 nucleotide sequence: TGTGCCAGCAGCCGACAGCGGGTTGGTACAGATACGCAGTATTTT.

This clonotype appeared a few times. This chain uses TRBV4-3 with TRBJ1-1; D remains unclear. V dropped 1 base and J dropped 10 bases, with 13 bases sitting between them. Germline CDR1 and CDR2: LGHNA and YSLEER. The CDR3 is 13 residues long. CDR3 in DNA: TGCGCCAGCAGCCAAGCGACCCAGTACGGAGCTTTCTTT. This codes for CASSQATQYGAFF.

This chain uses TRBV6-1 with TRBJ2-5; D gene ambiguous. The V end was cut by 5 bases, the J end by 3 bases, with 10 bases between. This CDR3 is 13 amino acids long. Germline V gene sequence: CDR1 MNHNS, CDR2 SASEGT. As DNA, the CDR3 is TGTGCCAGCAGTAGAACAAAGGAAGAGACCCAGTACTTC. It specifies CASSRTKEETQYF.

The rearrangement links TRBV29-1 to TRBJ2-1, with D maybe TRBD2 (5 bases). The CDR3 runs 16 residues. Germline V gene data show CDR1 as SQVTM and CDR2 as ANQGSEA. V lost 5 bases and J 0 bases, leaving 17 bases between the germline ends. CDR3 sequence reads: CSVSEWETSSYNEQFF. The CDR3 coding sequence is TGCAGCGTTAGCGAATGGGAGACGAGCTCCTACAATGAGCAGTTCTTC.